This TCR beta chain was profiled in a study of PD-L1 blockade in urothelial cancer (dated by TCRdb to the late 2010s). The study in broad terms: Therapy was started in the mid-2010s for all patients, and atezolizumab 1,200 mg was administered intravenously every 3 weeks. About nine tenths of the roughly 29 patients were identified as males with urothelial cancer of bladder origin, and a prior smoking history was reported by 18 of 29 patients. Patients had an ECOG performance status of 0 or 1 and had received between 0 and 3 prior chemotherapy regimens. Blood samples were analyzed at two time points: 3 weeks after treatment start (second dose) and 6 weeks after treatment start. Blood samples gave median yields of around 140,000 T cells and tens of thousands of unique TCRs, along with a median clonality of approximately 0.084. The study was an exploratory multi-omic analysis of somatic, immune and clinical correlates of response to PD-L1 blockade with atezolizumab in urothelial cancer. Pretreatment tumor samples, along with matched peripheral blood serially collected before and after atezolizumab treatment, were subjected to TCR sequencing. Durable clinical benefit meant progression-free survival longer than 6 months, and TCR features were also tested against progression-free and overall survival. In the same patients, whole exome sequencing and RNA sequencing of pretreatment tumors were performed in addition to TCR sequencing. Durable clinical benefit was achieved by nine patients and was not achieved by 20 patients. Pretreatment blood TCR-seq was available for twenty-nine patients, at least one posttreatment blood collection was obtained for 25 or so patients, and tumor TCR-seq was available for 25 or so patients. Broader findings and caveats from the paper: At 3 weeks after the start of treatment, tumor-associated TCR clones in peripheral blood had expanded more in patients with durable benefit (n ≈ 20, p = 0.022). Improved progression-free and overall survival was found to be associated with pretreatment peripheral blood TCR clonality below the median. Because the sample size was small (n ≈ 30) and many exploratory analyses were performed, the results are intended to be hypothesis-generating.

On this clone itself: What this receptor recognizes is not known. The record has no base qualities; no much larger clone is one base away.

The sample's time point label, decoded: peripheral blood 6 weeks after treatment start. The cohort included 25 to 30 patients with locally advanced or metastatic urothelial carcinoma who were treated at Memorial Sloan Kettering on a trial protocol. Peripheral blood mononuclear cells were collected pretreatment and during treatment, with between 1 and 8 total time points obtained per patient. The Qiagen DNeasy Blood extraction kit was used to purify genomic DNA from total PBMCs and tumor samples. PBMCs were collected pretreatment and during treatment, and were isolated and stored as previously described. Clipping removes 3 bases from V and 9 bases from J, with 8 as the unmatched junction base count. Reading from cysteine to phenylalanine, the CDR3 counts 15 amino acids. Solely the CDR3 DNA is kept, with 45 bases framed from the first base. In the germline V gene (reference sequence), CDR1 corresponds to SEHNR and CDR2 to FQNEAQ.

Synthetic TCR analog templates were spiked into each PCR so that absolute template abundance could be estimated from read counts. TCRbeta CDR3 regions were amplified from genomic DNA with bias-controlled V and J gene primers using the immunoSEQ assay. Sequencing of rearranged TCRbeta segments was done at approximately 20X coverage. In the original analysis: Sequencing errors were corrected by clustering and CDR3s were annotated against IMGT to assign V, D and J genes. Only productive TCRbeta rearrangements were used in downstream analyses, excluding out-of-frame or stop-codon sequences. Clonality was computed as one minus Shannon entropy normalized by the log of the number of unique productive sequences. Clones differing between time points or between blood and tumor were identified using Fisher's exact test with Benjamini-Hochberg correction, with an adjusted p below 0.01 applied as the threshold. TCRdb's version of the immuneACCESS table is confined to in-frame rearrangements and falls short of the full clone set. An unresolved V gene accounts for under half of the shortfall where checked; the remainder is of unknown origin. V and J calls and clone size are as listed in that table; D and trimming were resolved from the DNA. Counted in this sample were some 39,000 clones; 70% to 90% of them appeared once. The biggest ten clones account for over 2.5% of the sample.

Recombination joined TRBV7-9 with TRBJ2-1; TRBD2 lines up with 10 middle nucleotides. This sequence was found in a man between 65 and 85 years old with urothelial cancer. The sequencing here drew on PBMCs, taken around atezolizumab (anti-PD-L1) treatment. The CDR3 region reads CASSFLASGSTEQFF. Here is the DNA: TGTGCCAGCAGCTTTCTGGCTAGCGGGAGTACTGAGCAGTTCTTC.